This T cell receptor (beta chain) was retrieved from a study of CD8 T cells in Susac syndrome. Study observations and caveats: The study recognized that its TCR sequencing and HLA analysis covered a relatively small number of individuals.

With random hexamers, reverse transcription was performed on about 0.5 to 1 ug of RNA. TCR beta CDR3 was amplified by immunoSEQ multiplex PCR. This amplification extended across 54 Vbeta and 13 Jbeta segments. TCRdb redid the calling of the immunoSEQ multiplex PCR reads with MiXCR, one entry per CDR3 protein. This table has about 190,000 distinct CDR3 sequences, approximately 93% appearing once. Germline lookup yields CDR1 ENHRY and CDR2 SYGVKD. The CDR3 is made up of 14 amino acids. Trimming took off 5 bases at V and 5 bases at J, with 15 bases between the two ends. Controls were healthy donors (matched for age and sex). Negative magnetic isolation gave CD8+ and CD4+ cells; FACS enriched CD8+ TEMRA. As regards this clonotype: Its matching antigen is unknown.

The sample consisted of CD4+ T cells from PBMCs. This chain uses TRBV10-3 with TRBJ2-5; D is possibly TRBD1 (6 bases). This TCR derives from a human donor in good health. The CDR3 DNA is TGTGCCATCAGTCAGCCTACAGGGTCGGAGACCCAGTACTTC. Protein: CAISQPTGSETQYF.